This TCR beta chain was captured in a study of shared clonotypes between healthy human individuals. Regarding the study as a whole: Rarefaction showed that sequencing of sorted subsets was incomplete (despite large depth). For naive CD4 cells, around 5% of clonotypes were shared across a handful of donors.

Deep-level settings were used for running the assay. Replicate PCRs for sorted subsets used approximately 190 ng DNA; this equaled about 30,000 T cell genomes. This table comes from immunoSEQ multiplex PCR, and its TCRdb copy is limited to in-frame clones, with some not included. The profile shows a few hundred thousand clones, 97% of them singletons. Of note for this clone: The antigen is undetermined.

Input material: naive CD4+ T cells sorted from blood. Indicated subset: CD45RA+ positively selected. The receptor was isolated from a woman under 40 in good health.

The CDR3 here is CASSLDGGGVDTQYF. CDR3 nucleotides: TGTGCCAGCAGCTTAGACGGAGGGGGTGTGGATACGCAGTATTTT. V usage is TRBV11-2 and J usage is TRBJ2-3, with D perhaps being TRBD1 or TRBD2 (6 bases each). The CDR3 covers 15 residues. Germline V gene sequence: CDR1 SGHAT, CDR2 FQNNGV. Between the trimmed V and J ends, which lost 0 bases and 6 bases, there was a span of 13 bases.